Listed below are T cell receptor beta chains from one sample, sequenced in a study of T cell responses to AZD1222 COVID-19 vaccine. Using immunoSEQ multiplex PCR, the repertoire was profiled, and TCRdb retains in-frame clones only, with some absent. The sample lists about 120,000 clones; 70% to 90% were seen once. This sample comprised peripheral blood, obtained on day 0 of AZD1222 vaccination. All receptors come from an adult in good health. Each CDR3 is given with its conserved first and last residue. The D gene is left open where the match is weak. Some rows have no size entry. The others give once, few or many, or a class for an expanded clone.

CASSPRTSGPSTDTQYF	TGTGCCAGCAGCCCGAGGACTAGCGGGCCCAGCACAGATACGCAGTATTTT	TRBD2	.	TRBV7-3	TRBJ2-3
CASSLAGAIWDSTDTQYF	TGTGCCAGCAGCTTGGCCGGCGCTATTTGGGATAGCACAGATACGCAGTATTTT	.	.	TRBV5-6	TRBJ2-3
CASSSRLAGIDEQFF	TGTGCCAGCAGCTCACGACTAGCAGGGATTGATGAGCAGTTCTTC	TRBD2	.	TRBV7-3	TRBJ2-1
CASSLTGLETQYF	TGTGCCAGCAGCTTGACAGGGCTGGAGACCCAGTACTTC	TRBD1	.	TRBV11-3	TRBJ2-5
CASSPGLAGGPDTQYF	TGTGCCAGCAGTCCAGGACTAGCGGGAGGGCCAGATACGCAGTATTTT	TRBD2	.	TRBV2	TRBJ2-3
CASSDRFRQINNYGYTF	TGTGCCAGCAGTGACAGGTTTAGACAGATCAATAACTATGGCTACACCTTC	.	.	TRBV6-1	TRBJ1-2
CASSPPSPRETQYF	TGTGCCAGCAGTCCCCCGTCCCCGCGAGAGACCCAGTACTTC	.	.	TRBV28	TRBJ2-5
CASSLELPGQGSEQYF	TGTGCCAGCAGCTTGGAGCTACCGGGACAGGGGAGCGAGCAGTACTTC	TRBD1	few	TRBV7-6	TRBJ2-7
CASSFGQGQETQYF	TGTGCCAGCAGCTTCGGGCAGGGCCAAGAGACCCAGTACTTC	.	.	TRBV5-4	TRBJ2-5
CASRRDGGQETQYF	TGTGCCAGCAGACGAGACGGGGGCCAAGAGACCCAGTACTTC	.	.	TRBV28	TRBJ2-5